The 30 T cell receptor beta chains below come from one sample, sequenced in a study of blood T cell repertoires in COVID-19. Assay used: immunoSEQ multiplex PCR; TCRdb lists only in-frame clones, some missing. Counted here are about 130,000 clones, roughly three quarters occurring once; the ten biggest clones make up more than 15%. The source material was peripheral blood. These receptors originate from a man older than 75 with acute or convalescent COVID-19.

This clone came up many times. This chain joins TRBV19 and TRBJ2-7; the match to TRBD1 covers 8 bases. There are 14 residues in the CDR3. V was pared by 7 bases and J by 1 base, with 6 bases of the junction left unmatched. From germline, CDR1 is LNHDA and CDR2 SQIVND (reference sequence). The CDR3 region has the DNA TGTGCCAGTACGGACAGGGCCAGTTCCTACGAGCAGTACTTC. Protein sequence: CASTDRASSYEQYF. Using reference TRBV19 and TRBJ2-7 for the parts outside the CDR3, the full variable domain is DGGITQSPKYLFRKEGQNVTLSCEQNLNHDAMYWYRQDPGQGLRLIYYSQIVNDFQKGDIAEGYSVSREKKESFPLTVTSAQKNPTAFYLCASTDRASSYEQYFGPGTRLTVT.

V and J are TRBV6-5 and TRBJ2-7; TRBD1 matches at 7 bases. Germline V lookup: CDR1 MNHEY, CDR2 SVGAGI. J lost 1 base, V lost 5 bases, and 5 bases had no gene match. This CDR3 region has 14 residues. CDR3 loop: CASSPLTGSYEQYF. CDR3 nucleotide sequence: TGTGCCAGCAGTCCCCTGACAGGGTCCTACGAGCAGTACTTC.

Written as DNA, the CDR3 is TGTGCCAGCAGTTACACCTCGATTAGTAGGAACACTGAAGCTTTCTTT. It yields the protein CASSYTSISRNTEAFF. The genes are TRBV6-5 and TRBJ1-1; D not resolved. The germline gives CDR1 MNHEY, CDR2 SVGAGI. V was clipped by 2 bases and J by 1 base, with 14 bases between them. There are 16 residues in the CDR3.

The V call is TRBV7-9, the J call TRBJ2-5; 12 bases are shared with TRBD1. The CDR3 runs to 15 residues. J gave up 5 bases and V 5 bases, and 6 bases lay outside the gene matches. Germline assignment: CDR1 SEHNR and CDR2 FQNEAQ (reference sequence). CDR3: CASSIPGQGAETQYF. The CDR3 coding sequence is TGTGCCAGCAGCATACCGGGACAGGGGGCTGAGACCCAGTACTTC.

The chain uses TRBV6-2 or TRBV6-3 and TRBJ2-1, with TRBD2 as a possible D gene (6 bases). CDR1 and CDR2 (germline): MNHEY, SVGEGT. Trimming removed 1 base from V and 9 bases from J, with 10 bases in between. The CDR3 is made up of 13 amino acids. The CDR3 DNA is TGTGCCAGCAGTTACTATGGGAGGAGTGAGCAGTTCTTC. As protein: CASSYYGRSEQFF.

This clone has just a few counts. J is TRBJ2-7 and V is TRBV4-2; 9 bases agree with TRBD2. Losses at the gene ends were 1 base for V and 7 bases for J; bases not matched to a gene: 11. The CDR3 has 16 residues. The germline gives CDR1 LGHNA, CDR2 YNFKEQ. The CDR3 loop is CASSQGSASGVEEQYF. Here the CDR3 DNA reads TGTGCCAGCAGCCAAGGATCGGCTAGCGGGGTGGAGGAGCAGTACTTC.

The chain has TRBV6-5 and TRBJ1-6, with TRBD1 identical over 9 bases. This CDR3 region has 15 residues. With 5 bases clipped from V and 7 bases from J, the junction kept 6 bases outside the gene matches. CDR1 is MNHEY, CDR2 SVGAGI, per germline. The CDR3 sequence is CASSTRQGENSPLHF. CDR3 nucleotide sequence: TGTGCCAGCAGTACCCGACAGGGGGAGAATTCACCCCTCCACTTT.

This clone was seen only a few times. Other DNA sequences in the sample encode the same CDR3. The CDR3 reads CASSSGLAYNEQFF. DNA for the CDR3: TGTGCCAGCAGCTCGGGACTTGCCTACAATGAGCAGTTCTTC. The J gene is TRBJ2-1, the V gene TRBV7-3, with D perhaps matching TRBD2 (6 bases). The V and J ends lost 4 bases and 2 bases respectively, with 9 bases between them. Per the germline V gene, CDR1 is SGHTA and CDR2 is FQGTGA. The CDR3 loop spans 14 amino acids.

This clone was seen a handful of times. The rearrangement joins TRBV5-1 to TRBJ1-4, with a possible D match to TRBD1 (5 bases). The CDR3 is 15 amino acids. Deletions cut 5 bases from V and 7 bases from J, with 18 bases between. Germline lookup yields CDR1 SGHRS and CDR2 YFSETQ. The CDR3 loop reads CASRKPGLEGEKLFF. As DNA, the CDR3 is TGCGCCAGCAGAAAACCGGGACTTGAGGGTGAAAAACTGTTTTTT.

The rearrangement joins TRBV3-1 (or the pseudogene TRBV3-2) to TRBJ1-2; D gene uncertain. The CDR3 loop spans 17 amino acids. V lost 1 base to trimming and J lost 2 bases, with 17 bases between them. Germline-derived CDR1 and CDR2 are LGHDT and YNNKEL (reference sequence). CDR3 amino acids: CASSQVYSPMSNYGYTF. The CDR3, as DNA: TGTGCCAGCAGCCAAGTCTACTCCCCAATGTCCAACTATGGCTACACCTTC.

The V gene is TRBV29-1, the J gene TRBJ2-7, with 8 nucleotides matching TRBD1. This CDR3 contains 16 residues. Germline V gene data show CDR1 as SQVTM and CDR2 as ANQGSEA. V lost 2 bases and J lost 1; bases outside the gene matches: 10. In DNA, the CDR3 is TGCAGCGTTGAACGGAGGACAGGGTTTAGGTCCTACGAGCAGTACTTC. It codes for CSVERRTGFRSYEQYF.

The rearrangement uses TRBV3-1 (or the pseudogene TRBV3-2) and TRBJ1-2; TRBD1 matches 12 bases. The germline gives CDR1 LGHDT, CDR2 YNNKEL (reference sequence). Unmatched junction bases numbered 4, after V lost 4 bases and J lost 7 bases. This CDR3 region has 14 residues. CDR3 in DNA: TGTGCCAGCAGCCCGGGACAGGGGGCGGGTGGCTACACCTTC. Its translation is CASSPGQGAGGYTF.

The chain joins TRBV7-2 to TRBJ2-2; TRBD2 matches 11 bases. Germline CDR1 reads SGHTA; CDR2 reads FQGNSA. The CDR3 covers 16 residues. J gave up 4 bases and V 1 base, and 2 bases lay outside the gene matches. The CDR3 DNA is TGTGCCAGCAGCTTAGTAGCGGGGGGGCTCACCGGGGAGCTGTTTTTT. Translated, it gives CASSLVAGGLTGELFF.

The chain joins TRBV2 to TRBJ2-1; 7 bases fit TRBD2. In germline, CDR1 is SNHLY, CDR2 FYNNEI. V lost 3 bases, J lost 6 bases, and 20 bases stayed unmatched. The CDR3 consists of 19 residues. CDR3 in DNA: TGTGCCAGCAGTGAGGGCTTTGCGGGGGTTGCCTTAAGGGGCAATGAGCAGTTCTTC. Its translation: CASSEGFAGVALRGNEQFF. The whole variable domain, remainder taken from reference TRBV2 and TRBJ2-1, is EPEVTQTPSHQVTQMGQEVILRCVPISNHLYFYWYRQILGQKVEFLVSFYNNEISEKSEIFDDQFSVERPDGSNFTLKIRSTKLEDSAMYFCASSEGFAGVALRGNEQFFGPGTRLTVL.

This clone appeared a single time. The V call is TRBV7-9, the J call TRBJ2-7, with D perhaps TRBD1 (6 bases). The CDR3 has 15 residues. Germline loops: CDR1 SEHNR, CDR2 FQNEAQ (reference sequence). The ends were cut back, 2 bases at V and 6 bases at J, with 17 bases in the middle. CDR3 nucleotide sequence: TGTGCCAGCAGCTTAACCTCGACAGGCCCCCTCGAGCAGTACTTC. Amino acids: CASSLTSTGPLEQYF.

The rearrangement joins TRBV29-1 to TRBJ2-1, with 8 bases that match TRBD1. Germline CDR1 and CDR2: SQVTM and ANQGSEA. CDR3 length: 16 residues. Trimming cost V 4 bases and J 8 bases; bases outside gene matches: 16. Here the CDR3 reads CSVVKAATGVKDEQFF. The CDR3 DNA sequence: TGCAGCGTTGTGAAGGCCGCGACAGGGGTGAAGGATGAGCAGTTCTTC.

Only a few counts were recorded for this clone. The CDR3, as DNA: TGTGCCAGCAGTTACTCGGGGGCCATCTCTGGAAACACCATATATTTT. It yields the protein CASSYSGAISGNTIYF. The rearrangement uses TRBV6-2 or TRBV6-3 and TRBJ1-3, with D perhaps matching TRBD1 (6 bases). The CDR3 is made up of 16 amino acids. Trimming pared 0 bases from V and 0 bases from J, leaving 9 bases between. Looked up from germline, CDR1 is MNHEY and CDR2 is SVGEGT.

The chain joins TRBV5-4 to TRBJ2-3; D is perhaps TRBD1 (6 bases). The V gene lost 0 bases and the J gene lost 0 bases, with 17 bases spanning the gap. In germline, CDR1 is SGHNT, CDR2 YYREEE (reference sequence). This CDR3 is 18 amino acids long. The CDR3 coding sequence is TGTGCCAGCAGCTTGGGGACAGCAATAACCTTTAGCACAGATACGCAGTATTTT. This translates into CASSLGTAITFSTDTQYF.

The chain's CDR3 is CASSFWTKETQYF. The CDR3, as DNA: TGTGCCAGCAGCTTCTGGACTAAAGAGACCCAGTACTTC. The chain recombines TRBV5-4 with TRBJ2-5, with D perhaps matching TRBD2 (6 bases). This CDR3 is built from 13 residues. V was trimmed by 2 bases and J by 3 bases, leaving 8 bases between them. Germline values: CDR1 SGHNT, CDR2 YYREEE (reference sequence).

V gene TRBV7-2 combines with J gene TRBJ1-6; tentative D call: TRBD1 (6 bases). In germline, CDR1 is SGHTA, CDR2 FQGNSA. V lost 7 bases to trimming and J lost 8 bases, with 18 bases between them. There are 15 residues in the CDR3. For the CDR3, the DNA is TGTGCCAGCACCCCACGGTACAGGGCAGATTCACCCCTCCACTTT. It codes for CASTPRYRADSPLHF.

The chain employs TRBV6-2 or TRBV6-3 and TRBJ2-1; 7 bases are a match to TRBD1. CDR3 length: 12 residues. Germline assignment: CDR1 MNHEY and CDR2 SVGEGT. The ends lost 5 bases at V and 8 bases at J; junction bases unmatched: 3. The CDR3 DNA follows: TGTGCCAGCAGTCGAACAGGGGATGAGCAGTTCTTC. Translation: CASSRTGDEQFF.

This clone has only one observation. The chain carries TRBV29-1 and TRBJ2-5; D is possibly TRBD2 (6 bases). The germline V gene has CDR1 SQVTM and CDR2 ANQGSEA. Deletions cut 7 bases from V and 6 bases from J, with 15 bases between. The CDR3 sequence is 12 residues long. This CDR3 reads CSGGEPVKTQYF. As DNA, the CDR3 is TGCAGCGGGGGGGAGCCGGTTAAGACCCAGTACTTC.

To note about this clone: One junction end disagrees with the germline gene, perhaps due to a read error. Here the CDR3 DNA reads TGTGCTAGCAGCCCCGGGCGACAGATAAACACCGGGGAGCTGTTTTTT. Amino acids: CASSPGRQINTGELFF. This rearrangement joins TRBV7-7 to TRBJ2-2, with D possibly being TRBD1 (5 bases). Germline V gene sequence: CDR1 SSHAT, CDR2 FNYEAQ (reference sequence). This CDR3 region has 16 residues.

The chain has TRBV12-5 and TRBJ1-4; D is unclear. The CDR3 is 14 amino acids. Germline CDR1 is LGHNT and CDR2 is FRNRAP. Trimming cost V 6 bases and J 2 bases, with 10 bases left between them. The CDR3 DNA reads TGTGCTAGTGGCGCACAGAAGACTAATGAAAAACTGTTTTTT. Translation gives CASGAQKTNEKLFF.

CDR3 nucleotides: TGCGCCAGCGGAGGGGACCAGGGACGTACCGGGGAGCTGTTTTTT. Amino acid sequence: CASGGDQGRTGELFF. The chain joins TRBV4-1 to TRBJ2-2; TRBD2 might be the D (6 bases). V was pared by 8 bases and J by 5 bases, with 18 bases between. This CDR3 spans 15 amino acids. Looked up from germline, CDR1 is MGHRA and CDR2 is YSYEKL.

The table lists this clone with a few counts. V gene TRBV27 combines with J gene TRBJ1-6, with 8 bases aligning to TRBD1. CDR1 and CDR2 from the germline V gene are MNHEY and SMNVEV (reference sequence). The CDR3 contains 19 residues. V dropped 4 bases and J dropped 2; count of bases not matched to a gene: 13. CDR3 protein: CASSSTRDRKETYNSPLHF. CDR3 DNA sequence: TGTGCCAGCAGTTCGACAAGGGACAGGAAAGAGACCTATAATTCACCCCTCCACTTT.

The chain carries TRBV5-1 and TRBJ2-1; 7 bases map to TRBD1. CDR1 SGHRS and CDR2 YFSETQ come from the germline V gene. CDR3 length equals 14 residues. V was clipped by 6 bases and J by 0 bases; unmatched bases: 3. The CDR3 DNA sequence: TGCGCCAGCAATGGGGACAGCTCCTACAATGAGCAGTTCTTC. It specifies CASNGDSSYNEQFF. Variable domain in full (rest from reference TRBV5-1 and TRBJ2-1): KAGVTQTPRYLIKTRGQQVTLSCSPISGHRSVSWYQQTPGQGLQFLFEYFSETQRNKGNFPGRFSGRQFSNSRSEMNVSTLELGDSALYLCASNGDSSYNEQFFGPGTRLTVL.

This chain links TRBV7-6 with TRBJ2-5; 12 bases agree with TRBD2. CDR3 length equals 20 residues. Looked up from germline, CDR1 is SGHVS and CDR2 is FNYEAQ. Germline trimming cut 4 bases from V and 3 bases from J; bases unmatched to any gene: 18. The CDR3, as DNA: TGTGCCAGCAGCTACAATCCCCGAGCCGTCGGACTAGCGGGGAAAGAGACCCAGTACTTC. Its translation is CASSYNPRAVGLAGKETQYF.

This chain uses TRBV7-9 with TRBJ1-1; D unclear. The CDR3 is 15 residues long. Trimming took off 1 base at V and 2 bases at J, with 11 bases between the two ends. Germline values: CDR1 SEHNR, CDR2 FQNEAQ (reference sequence). The CDR3 reads CASSLGGLVNTEAFF. CDR3 nucleotide sequence: TGTGCCAGCAGCTTAGGAGGTCTGGTAAACACTGAAGCTTTCTTT.

V is TRBV5-1 and J is TRBJ2-7, with D maybe TRBD2 (6 bases). The CDR3 has 13 amino acids. V lost 4 bases to trimming and J lost 1 base, with 9 bases between them. CDR1 SGHRS and CDR2 YFSETQ come from the germline V gene. The CDR3 is CASSTGLSYEQYF. In DNA form, the CDR3 reads TGCGCCAGCAGCACGGGACTGTCCTACGAGCAGTACTTC.